What follows describes a single T cell receptor beta chain. The data were taken from a study of sequential checkpoint blockade in melanoma. Data came from immunoSEQ multiplex PCR; TCRdb stores just in-frame clones and leaves some out. The sample records roughly 5,000 clones, over 30% being singletons. Treatment reported: randomized to nivolumab then ipilimumab (arm A) or the reverse (arm B). Material: tumor tissue (inferred from file names), obtained from a patient given nivolumab and ipilimumab in sequence. This sequence originates from a human donor with melanoma.

Here the CDR3 DNA reads TGTGCCAGCTCGAGGGGCGGACCCCCTCTTTACGAGCAGTACTTC. Translation gives CASSRGGPPLYEQYF. The chain couples TRBV18 to TRBJ2-7; the D call may be TRBD1 or TRBD2 (5 bases each). Germline V gene lookup returns CDR1 KGHSH and CDR2 LQKENI. Deletions cut 6 bases from V and 4 bases from J, with 19 bases between. The CDR3 length is 15 residues.